These T cell receptor beta chains were read from a single sample in a study of blood T cells in healthy people across ages. Each CDR3 protein gets one entry after TCRdb re-called the 5' RACE reads with MiXCR. This sample has about 670,000 distinct CDR3 sequences, with 40% to 45% found just once. The sequencing input was blood. Every receptor here comes from an older man in good health. Each CDR3 is given with its conserved first and last residue. The D gene is left open where the match is weak. The listing skips clone size in some rows; elsewhere it reads once, few, many or a size class.

clone_size d_call j_call v_call cdr3_length cdr3_aa cdr3_nt
- TRBD2 TRBJ2-5 TRBV10-2 16 CASRGTSGSRGETQYF TGCGCCAGCAGAGGGACTAGCGGGAGCAGGGGAGAGACCCAGTACTTC
many TRBD1 TRBJ1-5 TRBV28 14 CASRTGGGNQPQHF TGTGCCAGCAGGACAGGGGGTGGAAATCAGCCCCAGCATTTT
few TRBD2 TRBJ2-7 TRBV24-1 16 CATSDRTSGSVYEQYF TGTGCCACCAGTGACAGGACTAGCGGGAGTGTCTACGAGCAGTACTTC
few - TRBJ2-1 TRBV20-1 15 CSARERGSSYNEQFF TGCAGTGCTAGAGAAAGGGGGAGCTCCTACAATGAGCAGTTCTTC
- TRBD1 TRBJ1-2 TRBV6-6 13 CASSDGTGGGYTF TGTGCCAGCAGTGATGGGACAGGGGGTGGCTACACCTTC
few - TRBJ2-7 TRBV7-8 15 CASSTGTLSSYEQYF TGTGCCAGCAGCACCGGGACCCTGAGCTCCTACGAGCAGTACTTC
few TRBD1 TRBJ1-2 TRBV25-1 14 CASSGGTEIYGYTF TGTGCCAGCAGTGGGGGGACAGAGATCTATGGCTACACCTTC
- - TRBJ1-1 TRBV20-1 12 CSASRRNTEAFF TGCAGTGCTAGTCGCAGGAACACTGAAGCTTTCTTT
few - TRBJ2-1 TRBV7-2 13 CASSLVGPVGQFF TGTGCCAGCAGCTTAGTCGGGCCCGTGGGGCAGTTCTTC
few TRBD1 TRBJ2-1 TRBV6-1 13 CASTGTALNEQFF TGTGCCAGCACCGGGACAGCCCTCAATGAGCAGTTCTTC
few - TRBJ2-3 TRBV24-1 14 CATSEPRFADTQYF TGTGCCACCAGTGAACCCAGGTTTGCAGATACGCAGTATTTT
- - TRBJ2-1 TRBV29-1 17 CSVELISGEGAYNEQFF TGCAGCGTTGAATTGATTAGCGGAGAAGGGGCCTACAATGAGCAGTTCTTC
- TRBD2 TRBJ2-5 TRBV7-9 16 CASSLHGTSGSDEQYF TGTGCCAGCAGCTTACACGGGACTAGCGGGAGTGATGAGCAGTACTTC
many - TRBJ2-7 TRBV10-2 12 CASSSRSYEQYF TGCGCCAGCAGTTCAAGGTCCTACGAGCAGTACTTC
many TRBD2 TRBJ2-1 TRBV29-1 15 CSVKTSGGAYNEQFF TGCAGCGTGAAGACTAGCGGGGGGGCCTACAATGAGCAGTTCTTC
- - TRBJ1-2 TRBV20-1 12 CSARWTKDGYTF TGCAGTGCTAGGTGGACAAAGGATGGCTACACCTTC
- - TRBJ1-2 TRBV4-3 14 CASSQDAGYYGYTF TGCGCCAGCAGCCAAGATGCAGGGTACTATGGCTACACCTTC
- - TRBJ2-7 TRBV11-1 13 CASGSGLNYEQYF TGTGCTAGCGGTTCCGGACTCAACTACGAGCAGTACTTC
few - TRBJ2-6 TRBV10-3 13 CASRITGANVLTF TGTGCCAGCCGAATCACTGGGGCCAACGTCCTGACTTTC
few - TRBJ2-7 TRBV27 12 CASQTGSYEQYF TGTGCCAGCCAGACAGGCTCCTACGAGCAGTACTTC
many TRBD1 TRBJ2-5 TRBV6-5 15 CASTPRQGSGETQYF TGTGCCAGCACCCCTCGACAGGGTTCGGGTGAGACCCAGTACTTC
- - TRBJ2-7 TRBV6-2/TRBV6-3 15 CASSFPLTLTYEQYF TGTGCCAGCAGTTTTCCCCTGACACTTACCTACGAGCAGTACTTC
- - TRBJ2-5 TRBV7-2 13 CASSLRLAETQYF TGTGCCAGCAGCTTAAGGCTAGCAGAGACCCAGTACTTC
- TRBD1 TRBJ2-5 TRBV30 13 CAWRRTGQETQYF TGTGCCTGGAGGCGGACAGGTCAAGAGACCCAGTACTTC
- - TRBJ2-5 TRBV5-1 14 CASRTGTPQETQYF TGCGCCAGCAGAACCGGGACACCTCAAGAGACCCAGTACTTC
- - TRBJ2-3 TRBV6-1 15 CASSEATQGTDTQYF TGCGCCAGCAGTGAAGCCACACAGGGTACAGATACGCAGTATTTT
once TRBD2 TRBJ2-1 TRBV6-1 17 CASSDKGHSGSRDEQFF TGTGCCAGCAGTGATAAGGGGCATAGCGGGAGTAGGGATGAGCAGTTCTTC
- TRBD2 TRBJ2-7 TRBV4-2 17 CASSQGLAGGRGYEQYF TGTGCCAGCAGCCAAGGACTAGCGGGGGGCCGGGGTTACGAGCAGTACTTC
few - TRBJ2-1 TRBV7-3 14 CASSLNPGQGEQFF TGTGCCAGCAGCTTAAATCCAGGGCAGGGTGAGCAGTTCTTC
- - TRBJ1-6 TRBV7-2 13 CASSLDGGGPLHF TGTGCCAGCAGCTTAGATGGGGGTGGACCCCTCCACTTT
- TRBD1 TRBJ2-7 TRBV6-5 16 CASSYSRTGRPSEQYF TGTGCCAGCAGTTACTCGAGGACAGGAAGACCATCCGAGCAGTACTTC
many - TRBJ2-1 TRBV29-1 12 CSVGDSYNEQFF TGCAGCGTTGGGGACTCCTACAATGAGCAGTTCTTC
few TRBD1 TRBJ2-5 TRBV7-6 15 CASSRGQGGQETQYF TGTGCCAGCAGCAGGGGACAGGGAGGTCAAGAGACCCAGTACTTC
- TRBD1 TRBJ2-7 TRBV28 15 CASSLEGTGVHEQYF TGTGCCAGCAGTTTAGAAGGGACAGGGGTCCACGAGCAGTACTTC
once - TRBJ2-7 TRBV2 8 CASAEQYF TGTGCCTCGGCGGAGCAGTACTTC
few - TRBJ1-2 TRBV7-2 15 CASSQRGARGYGYTF TGTGCCAGCAGTCAGAGGGGCGCAAGGGGGTATGGCTACACCTTC
- TRBD2 TRBJ2-7 TRBV20-1 17 CSARDRSLAGESCEQYF TGCAGTGCTAGAGATCGCAGCCTAGCGGGGGAGTCCTGCGAGCAGTACTTC
many TRBD1 TRBJ2-7 TRBV5-1 16 CASSRDRELRGSEQYF TGCGCCAGCAGTCGGGACAGGGAATTAAGGGGTTCGGAGCAGTACTTC